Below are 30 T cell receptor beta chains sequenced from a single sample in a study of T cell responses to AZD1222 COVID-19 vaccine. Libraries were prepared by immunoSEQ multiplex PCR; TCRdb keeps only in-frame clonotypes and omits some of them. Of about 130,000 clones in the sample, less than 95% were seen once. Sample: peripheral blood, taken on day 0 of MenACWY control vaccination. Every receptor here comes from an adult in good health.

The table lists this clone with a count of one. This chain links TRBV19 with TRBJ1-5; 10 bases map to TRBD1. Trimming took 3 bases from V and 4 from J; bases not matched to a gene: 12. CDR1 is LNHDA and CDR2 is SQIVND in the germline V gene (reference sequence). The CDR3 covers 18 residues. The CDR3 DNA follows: TGTGCCAGTAGTATGAAGGGACAGGGGCGAGGAGGTAATCAGCCCCAGCATTTT. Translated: CASSMKGQGRGGNQPQHF.

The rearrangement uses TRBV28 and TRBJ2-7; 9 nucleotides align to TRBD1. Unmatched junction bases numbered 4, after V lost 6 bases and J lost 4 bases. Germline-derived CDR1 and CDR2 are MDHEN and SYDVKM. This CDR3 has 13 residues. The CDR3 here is CASSYRGRYEQYV. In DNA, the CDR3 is TGTGCCAGCAGCTACAGGGGGCGATACGAGCAGTACGTC.

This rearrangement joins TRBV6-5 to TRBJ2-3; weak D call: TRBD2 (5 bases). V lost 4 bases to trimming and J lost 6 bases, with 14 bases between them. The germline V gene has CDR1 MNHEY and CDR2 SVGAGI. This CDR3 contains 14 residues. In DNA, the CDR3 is TGTGCCAGCAGTTTGGTGAGGGCGATTGATACGCAGTATTTT. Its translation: CASSLVRAIDTQYF.

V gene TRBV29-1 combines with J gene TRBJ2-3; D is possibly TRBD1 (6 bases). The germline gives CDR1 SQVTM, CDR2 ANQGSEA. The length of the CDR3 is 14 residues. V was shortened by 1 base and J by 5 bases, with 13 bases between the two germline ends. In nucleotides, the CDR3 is TGCAGCGTTGAAGGGACAGAAGGTGGAGATACGCAGTATTTT. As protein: CSVEGTEGGDTQYF.

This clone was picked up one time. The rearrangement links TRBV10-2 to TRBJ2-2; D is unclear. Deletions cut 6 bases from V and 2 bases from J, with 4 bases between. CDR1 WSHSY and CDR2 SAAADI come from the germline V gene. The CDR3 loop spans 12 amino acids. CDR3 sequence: CASRTNTGELFF. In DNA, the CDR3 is TGCGCCAGCAGGACTAACACCGGGGAGCTGTTTTTT.

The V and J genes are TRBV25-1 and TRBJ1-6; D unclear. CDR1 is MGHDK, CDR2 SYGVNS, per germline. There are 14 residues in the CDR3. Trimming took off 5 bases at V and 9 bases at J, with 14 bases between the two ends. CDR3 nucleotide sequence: TGTGCCAGCAGTTATGGAGGGTCGAGTTCACCCCTCCACTTT. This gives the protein CASSYGGSSSPLHF.

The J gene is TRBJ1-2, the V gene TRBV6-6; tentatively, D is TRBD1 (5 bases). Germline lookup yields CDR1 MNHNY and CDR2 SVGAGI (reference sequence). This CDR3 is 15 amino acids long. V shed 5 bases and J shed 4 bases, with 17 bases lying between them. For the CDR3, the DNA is TGTGCCAGCAGTACCTGGGGGGGGAACAGCTATGGCTACACCTTC. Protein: CASSTWGGNSYGYTF.

CDR3 coding DNA: TGTGCCAGCAGCTCCGGCCCCGATACGCAGTATTTT. Its translation is CASSSGPDTQYF. This chain joins TRBV3-1 (or the pseudogene TRBV3-2) and TRBJ2-3; no definite D call. V dropped 5 bases and J dropped 6 bases, with 9 bases sitting between them. The CDR3 has 12 amino acids. CDR1 and CDR2 (germline): LGHDT, YNNKEL (reference sequence).

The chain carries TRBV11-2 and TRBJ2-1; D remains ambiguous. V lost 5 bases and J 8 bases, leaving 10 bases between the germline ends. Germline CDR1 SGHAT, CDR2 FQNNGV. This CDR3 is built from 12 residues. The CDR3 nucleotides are TGTGCCAGCAGCCCCCCACGGGATGAGCAGTTCTTC. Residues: CASSPPRDEQFF.

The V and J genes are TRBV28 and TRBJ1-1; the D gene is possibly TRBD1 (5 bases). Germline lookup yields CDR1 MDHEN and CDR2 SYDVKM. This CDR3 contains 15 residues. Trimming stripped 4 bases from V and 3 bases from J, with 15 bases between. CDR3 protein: CASSSPGTTHTEAFF. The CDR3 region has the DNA TGTGCCAGCAGTTCCCCCGGGACTACCCACACTGAAGCTTTCTTT.

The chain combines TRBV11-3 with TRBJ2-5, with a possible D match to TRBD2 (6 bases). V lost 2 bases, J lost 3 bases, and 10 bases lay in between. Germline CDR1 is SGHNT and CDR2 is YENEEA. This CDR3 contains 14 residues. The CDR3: CASSLYSGEETQYF. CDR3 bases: TGTGCCAGCAGCTTATATTCGGGAGAAGAGACCCAGTACTTC.

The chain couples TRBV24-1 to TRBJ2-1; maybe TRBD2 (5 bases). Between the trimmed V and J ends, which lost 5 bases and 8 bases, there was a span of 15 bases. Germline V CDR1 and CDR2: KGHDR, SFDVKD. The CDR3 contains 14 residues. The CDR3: CATSALDGKDEQFF. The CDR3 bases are TGTGCCACCAGTGCCTTGGACGGGAAGGATGAGCAGTTCTTC.

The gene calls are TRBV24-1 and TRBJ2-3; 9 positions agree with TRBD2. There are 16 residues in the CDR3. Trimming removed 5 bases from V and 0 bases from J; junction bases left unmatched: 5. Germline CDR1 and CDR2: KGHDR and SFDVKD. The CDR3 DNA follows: TGTGCCACCAGTGCAGCGGGGGGTTCAAGCACAGATACGCAGTATTTT. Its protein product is CATSAAGGSSTDTQYF.

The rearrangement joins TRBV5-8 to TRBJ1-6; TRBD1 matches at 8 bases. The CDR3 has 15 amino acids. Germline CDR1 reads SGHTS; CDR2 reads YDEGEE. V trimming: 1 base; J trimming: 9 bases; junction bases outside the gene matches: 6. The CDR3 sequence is CASSLMDREFSPLHF. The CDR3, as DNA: TGTGCCAGCAGCTTGATGGACAGGGAATTTTCACCCCTCCACTTT.

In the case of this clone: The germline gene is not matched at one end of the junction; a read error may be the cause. CDR3 nucleotide sequence: TGTGCCATCAGTAAGTCCCGGGACAGGGGAGAGAATAATGAGCAGTTCTTC. This gives the protein CAISKSRDRGENNEQFF. The V gene is TRBV10-3, the J gene TRBJ2-1; 10 nucleotides line up with TRBD1. CDR3 size: 17 residues. Germline-derived CDR1 and CDR2 are ENHRY and SYGVKD.

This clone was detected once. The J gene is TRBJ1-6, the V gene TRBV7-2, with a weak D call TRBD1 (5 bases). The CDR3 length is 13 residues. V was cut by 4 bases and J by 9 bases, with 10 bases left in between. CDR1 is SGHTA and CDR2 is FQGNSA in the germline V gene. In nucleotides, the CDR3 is TGTGCCAGCAGCTCCACGAGGGGTTCACCCCTCCACTTT. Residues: CASSSTRGSPLHF. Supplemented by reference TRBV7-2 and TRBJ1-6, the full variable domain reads GAGVSQSPSNKVTEKGKDVELRCDPISGHTALYWYRQSLGQGLEFLIYFQGNSAPDKSGLPSDRFSAERTGGSVSTLTIQRTQQEDSAVYLCASSSTRGSPLHFGNGTRLTVT.

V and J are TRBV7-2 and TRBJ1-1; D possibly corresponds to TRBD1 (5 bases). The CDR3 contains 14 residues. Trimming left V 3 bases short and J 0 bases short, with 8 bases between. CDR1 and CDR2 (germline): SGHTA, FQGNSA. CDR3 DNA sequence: TGTGCCAGCAGCTTGACAGACATGAACACTGAAGCTTTCTTT. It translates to CASSLTDMNTEAFF.

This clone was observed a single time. The CDR3 sequence: CASSFSGTAYEQYF. The CDR3 DNA follows: TGTGCCAGCAGTTTTTCCGGGACAGCGTACGAGCAGTACTTC. The rearrangement links TRBV27 to TRBJ2-7; 7 nucleotides align to TRBD1. This CDR3 is built from 14 residues. Germline CDR1 MNHEY, CDR2 SMNVEV (reference sequence). V was clipped by 3 bases and J by 4 bases; unmatched bases: 6.

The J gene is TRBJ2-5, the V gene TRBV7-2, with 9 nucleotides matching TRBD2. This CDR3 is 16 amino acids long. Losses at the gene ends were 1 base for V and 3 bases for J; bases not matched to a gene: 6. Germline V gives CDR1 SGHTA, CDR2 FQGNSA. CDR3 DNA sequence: TGTGCCAGCAGCTTAGTTGGTAGCGGGGGCGAAGAGACCCAGTACTTC. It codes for CASSLVGSGGEETQYF.

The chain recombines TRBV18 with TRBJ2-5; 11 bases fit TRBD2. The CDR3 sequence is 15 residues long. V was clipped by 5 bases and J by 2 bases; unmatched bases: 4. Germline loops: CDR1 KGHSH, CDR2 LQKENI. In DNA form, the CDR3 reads TGTGCCAGCTCATCGGGACTAGCGGTACAAGAGACCCAGTACTTC. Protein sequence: CASSSGLAVQETQYF.

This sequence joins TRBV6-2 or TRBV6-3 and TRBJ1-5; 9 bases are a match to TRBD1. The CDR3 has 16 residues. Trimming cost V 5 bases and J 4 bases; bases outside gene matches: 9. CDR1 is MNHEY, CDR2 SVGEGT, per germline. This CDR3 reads CASSRTGTGFNQPQHF. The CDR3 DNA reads TGTGCCAGCAGTCGAACTGGGACAGGGTTTAATCAGCCCCAGCATTTT.

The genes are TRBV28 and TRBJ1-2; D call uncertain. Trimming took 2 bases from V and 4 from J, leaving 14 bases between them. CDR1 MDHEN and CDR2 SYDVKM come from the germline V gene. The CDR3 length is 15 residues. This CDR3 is CASSLIGGVFYGYTF. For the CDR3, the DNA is TGTGCCAGCAGTTTAATCGGCGGGGTATTCTATGGCTACACCTTC.

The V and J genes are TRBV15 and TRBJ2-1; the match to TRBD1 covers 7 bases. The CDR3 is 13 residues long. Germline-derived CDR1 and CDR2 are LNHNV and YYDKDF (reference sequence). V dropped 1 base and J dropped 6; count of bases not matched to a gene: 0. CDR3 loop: CATSRGTGNEQFF. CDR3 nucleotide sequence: TGTGCCACCAGCAGAGGGACAGGCAATGAGCAGTTCTTC.

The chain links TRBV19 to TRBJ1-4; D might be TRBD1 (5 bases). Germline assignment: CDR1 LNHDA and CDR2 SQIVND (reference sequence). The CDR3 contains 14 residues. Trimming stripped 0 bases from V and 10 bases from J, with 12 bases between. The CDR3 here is CASSIEAGRGKLFF. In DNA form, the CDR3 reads TGTGCCAGTAGTATAGAAGCGGGGCGCGGAAAACTGTTTTTT.

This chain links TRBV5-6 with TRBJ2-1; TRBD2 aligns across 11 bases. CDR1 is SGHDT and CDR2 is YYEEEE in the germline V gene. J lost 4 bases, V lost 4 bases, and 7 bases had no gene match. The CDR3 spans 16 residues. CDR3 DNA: TGTGCCAGCAGCAGCCCACTAGCGGGGGTTTACAATGAGCAGTTCTTC. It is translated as CASSSPLAGVYNEQFF.

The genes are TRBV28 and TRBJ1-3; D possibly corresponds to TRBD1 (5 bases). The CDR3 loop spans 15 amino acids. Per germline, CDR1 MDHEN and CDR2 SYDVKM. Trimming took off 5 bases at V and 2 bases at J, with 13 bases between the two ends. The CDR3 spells CASSGEGPTGNTIYF. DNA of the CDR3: TGTGCCAGCAGTGGGGAGGGGCCGACTGGAAACACCATATATTTT. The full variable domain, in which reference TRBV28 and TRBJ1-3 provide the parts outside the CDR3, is DVKVTQSSRYLVKRTGEKVFLECVQDMDHENMFWYRQDPGLGLRLIYFSYDVKMKEKGDIPEGYSVSREKKERFSLILESASTNQTSMYLCASSGEGPTGNTIYFGEGSWLTVV.

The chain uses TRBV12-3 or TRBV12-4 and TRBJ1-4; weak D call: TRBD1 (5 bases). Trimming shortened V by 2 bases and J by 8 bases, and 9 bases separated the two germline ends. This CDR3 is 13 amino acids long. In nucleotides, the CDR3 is TGTGCCAGCAGTTTAATGCGGGGGGAAAAACTGTTTTTT. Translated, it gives CASSLMRGEKLFF.

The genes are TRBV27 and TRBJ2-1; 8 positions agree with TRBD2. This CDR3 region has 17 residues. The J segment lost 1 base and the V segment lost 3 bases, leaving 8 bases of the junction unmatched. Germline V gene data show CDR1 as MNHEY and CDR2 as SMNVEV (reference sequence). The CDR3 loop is CASSFNRPSGSYNEQFF. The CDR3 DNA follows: TGTGCCAGCAGTTTTAACAGGCCTAGCGGGTCCTACAATGAGCAGTTCTTC.

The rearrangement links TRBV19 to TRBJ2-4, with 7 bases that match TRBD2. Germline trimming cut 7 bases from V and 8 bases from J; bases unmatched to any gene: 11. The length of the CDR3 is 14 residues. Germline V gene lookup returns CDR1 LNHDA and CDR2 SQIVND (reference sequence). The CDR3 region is CASKDRLAVDIQYF. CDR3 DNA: TGTGCCAGTAAAGATAGGCTAGCGGTCGACATTCAGTACTTC.

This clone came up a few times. CDR3 loop: CASSWDRAGNQPQHF. In DNA form, the CDR3 reads TGTGCCAGCAGTTGGGACAGGGCGGGGAATCAGCCCCAGCATTTT. The chain combines TRBV6-5 with TRBJ1-5; 9 bases agree with TRBD1. Unmatched junction bases numbered 5, after V lost 4 bases and J lost 4 bases. In germline, CDR1 is MNHEY, CDR2 SVGAGI. This CDR3 is 15 amino acids long.